Presented here are 25 T cell receptor beta chains from one specimen sequenced in a study of CD8 T cells in ankylosing spondylitis (dated by TCRdb to about 2017). The library was made by 5' RACE. TCRdb shows the sequencer as Illumina HiSeq 2500. Through fastp at Q25 and MiXCR, TCRdb rebuilt clones from the public reads, retaining in-frame beta chains. Merged by CDR3 protein, the rows form single entries marked with the most common genes and DNA. A total of a few hundred thousand distinct CDR3 sequences appear in this sample, roughly 18% of them only once. Around 30% of the sample is held by the ten biggest clonotypes. Sequencing used blood, either unsorted or a sorted T cell fraction (not recorded which). These receptors came from a male donor with ankylosing spondylitis or in good health (not recorded which).

This clonotype has ten or more counts. The V gene is TRBV29-1, the J gene TRBJ1-2; D unresolved. Germline assignment: CDR1 SQVTM and CDR2 ANQGSEA. V was trimmed by 3 bases and J by 8 bases, leaving 10 bases between them. This CDR3 comprises 11 residues. The chain's CDR3 is CSVEWREGYTF. The CDR3 DNA sequence: TGCAGCGTTGAGTGGAGGGAGGGCTACACCTTC.

This clonotype occurred a few times. This chain connects TRBV12-3 or TRBV12-4 to TRBJ2-6; D is ambiguous. Trimming shortened V by 10 bases and J by 1 base, and 14 bases separated the two germline ends. This CDR3 region has 15 residues. CDR3: CATLVGSSGANVLTF. In DNA, the CDR3 is TGTGCCACCCTGGTCGGATCATCTGGGGCCAACGTCCTGACTTTC.

This clonotype has more than one count but fewer than ten. J is TRBJ2-3 and V is TRBV7-3; 8 bases are shared with TRBD1. J was trimmed by 2 bases and V by 5 bases; bases with no gene match: 9. The CDR3 has 16 residues. From germline, CDR1 is SGHTA and CDR2 FQGTGA. The CDR3 DNA sequence: TGTGCCAGCAGCACCCGACAGGGGTATAACACAGATACGCAGTATTTT. As protein: CASSTRQGYNTDTQYF.

This clonotype was counted between two and nine times. This rearrangement joins TRBV9 to TRBJ1-1; the D gene is possibly TRBD1 (5 bases). Looked up from germline, CDR1 is SGDLS and CDR2 is YYNGEE. The CDR3 runs 16 residues. The ends were cut back, 4 bases at V and 3 bases at J, with 19 bases in the middle. The CDR3: CASSRSRGPVYTEAFF. The CDR3 DNA reads as TGTGCCAGCAGCAGATCAAGGGGCCCCGTTTACACTGAAGCTTTCTTT. The full variable domain, its missing parts supplied by reference TRBV9 and TRBJ1-1, is DSGVTQTPKHLITATGQRVTLRCSPRSGDLSVYWYQQSLDQGLQFLIQYYNGEERAKGNILERFSAQQFPDLHSELNLSSLELGDSALYFCASSRSRGPVYTEAFFGQGTRLTVV.

CDR3 DNA: TGCAGTGCTGGCGAGCGGGAGGGGGATACGCAGTATTTT. Translation: CSAGEREGDTQYF. This chain joins TRBV20-1 and TRBJ2-3; 10 nucleotides agree with TRBD2. J was trimmed by 6 bases and V by 5 bases; bases with no gene match: 5. Germline values: CDR1 DFQATT, CDR2 SNEGSKA (reference sequence). The CDR3 sequence is 13 residues long.

This clonotype has only a few counts. This chain joins TRBV25-1 and TRBJ2-4; D gene unclear. V lost 9 bases and J 4 bases, leaving 10 bases between the germline ends. Germline V CDR1 and CDR2: MGHDK, SYGVNS. This CDR3 region has 12 residues. This CDR3 reads CASEQDKNIQYF. The CDR3 coding sequence is TGTGCCAGTGAGCAGGATAAAAACATTCAGTACTTC.

This clonotype was counted only a few times. The gene calls are TRBV12-3 or TRBV12-4 and TRBJ2-5, with D tentatively TRBD2 (5 bases). The CDR3 is 14 amino acids. The V end lost 2 bases, the J end lost 3 bases, and 10 bases lay between the germline ends. This CDR3 is CASSLWGVEETQYF. CDR3 bases: TGTGCCAGCAGTTTATGGGGAGTGGAAGAGACCCAGTACTTC.

CDR3 loop: CASSSTGGMNTEAFF. DNA for the CDR3: TGTGCCAGCAGCTCGACAGGAGGAATGAACACTGAAGCTTTCTTT. This chain uses TRBV7-3 with TRBJ1-1, with D possibly TRBD1 on 6 matching bases. Looked up from germline, CDR1 is SGHTA and CDR2 is FQGTGA. V was trimmed by 4 bases and J by 0 bases, leaving 12 bases between them. This CDR3 spans 15 amino acids. Combining the CDR3 with reference TRBV7-3 and TRBJ1-1 gives the whole variable domain GAGVSQTPSNKVTEKGKYVELRCDPISGHTALYWYRQSLGQGPEFLIYFQGTGAADDSGLPNDRFFAVRPEGSVSTLKIQRTERGDSAVYLCASSSTGGMNTEAFFGQGTRLTVV.

The chain links TRBV20-1 to TRBJ2-6; 8 nucleotides agree with TRBD2. The CDR3 extends over 17 amino acids. Looked up from germline, CDR1 is DFQATT and CDR2 is SNEGSKA (reference sequence). The V gene end was trimmed by 2 bases and the J gene end by 0 bases; junction bases not matched to a gene: 6. CDR3 bases: TGCAGTGCTAGATCGGGACTAGGCCTCTCTGGGGCCAACGTCCTGACTTTC. Its translation is CSARSGLGLSGANVLTF.

There are a few counts of this clonotype. The chain couples TRBV7-9 to TRBJ2-2, with 7 bases fitting TRBD2. The CDR3 loop spans 17 amino acids. V lost 2 bases and J lost 3; bases outside the gene matches: 9. Germline assignment: CDR1 SEHNR and CDR2 FQNEAQ (reference sequence). CDR3 DNA sequence: TGTGCCAGCAGCTTAATAGGGACTACCAGTGACACCGGGGAGCTGTTTTTT. Protein product: CASSLIGTTSDTGELFF.

This clonotype occurred a few times. This sequence joins TRBV7-9 and TRBJ1-2; D ambiguous. The germline V gene encodes CDR1 SEHNR and CDR2 FQNEAQ (reference sequence). V shed 1 base and J shed 8 bases, with 5 bases lying between them. The CDR3 is 11 amino acids. CDR3 region: CASSLGGGYTF. In DNA, the CDR3 is TGTGCCAGCAGCTTAGGTGGAGGCTACACCTTC. Full variable domain (rest looked up from reference TRBV7-9 and TRBJ1-2): DTGVSQNPRHKITKRGQNVTFRCDPISEHNRLYWYRQTLGQGPEFLTYFQNEAQLEKSRLLSDRFSAERPKGSFSTLEIQRTEQGDSAMYLCASSLGGGYTFGSGTRLTVV.

This chain links TRBV4-1 with TRBJ2-2; tentative D call: TRBD1 (6 bases). Deletions cut 3 bases from V and 5 bases from J, with 16 bases between. Germline CDR1 reads MGHRA; CDR2 reads YSYEKL. The CDR3 is made up of 16 amino acids. CDR3 region: CASSHRTGLSTGELFF. In DNA, the CDR3 is TGCGCCAGCAGCCATCGAACAGGGCTGTCAACCGGGGAGCTGTTTTTT.

The table lists this clonotype with a few counts. This chain connects TRBV9 to TRBJ2-5; 9 bases are a match to TRBD1. The CDR3 consists of 16 residues. The ends lost 0 bases at V and 1 base at J; junction bases unmatched: 4. Germline values: CDR1 SGDLS, CDR2 YYNGEE. The CDR3 region has the DNA TGTGCCAGCAGCGTAGGGGGACAGGGAGCCCAAGAGACCCAGTACTTC. Protein sequence: CASSVGGQGAQETQYF.

The table lists this clonotype with a few counts. The rearrangement uses TRBV4-1 and TRBJ2-7; D gene uncertain. The germline V gene has CDR1 MGHRA and CDR2 YSYEKL. Trimming cost V 4 bases and J 5 bases, with 9 bases left between them. The CDR3 loop spans 12 amino acids. The CDR3: CASSRDVDEQYF. Written as DNA, the CDR3 is TGCGCCAGCAGCCGCGACGTAGACGAGCAGTACTTC.

The chain carries TRBV4-1 and TRBJ2-1; TRBD2 matches at 7 bases. The germline gives CDR1 MGHRA, CDR2 YSYEKL. CDR3 length: 13 amino acids. Losses at the gene ends were 4 bases for V and 6 bases for J; bases not matched to a gene: 3. For the CDR3, the DNA is TGCGCCAGCAGCCCCGGGACTATCAATGAGCAGTTCTTC. It encodes CASSPGTINEQFF.

The V call is TRBV29-1, the J call TRBJ2-1; the D gene is possibly TRBD1 (5 bases). The CDR3 is made up of 12 amino acids. Trimming took off 3 bases at V and 5 bases at J, with 8 bases between the two ends. Germline V gene lookup returns CDR1 SQVTM and CDR2 ANQGSEA. As DNA, the CDR3 is TGCAGCGTTGATTTCAGGGACAATGAGCAGTTCTTC. This codes for CSVDFRDNEQFF.

This clonotype was detected a few times. The V and J genes are TRBV7-2 and TRBJ1-5; D ambiguous. Per the germline V gene, CDR1 is SGHTA and CDR2 is FQGNSA. The length of the CDR3 is 16 residues. V was clipped by 2 bases and J by 0 bases, with 11 bases between them. This chain's CDR3 is CASSLLRVYSNQPQHF. The CDR3 coding sequence is TGTGCCAGCAGCTTATTGAGGGTCTATAGCAATCAGCCCCAGCATTTT.

This clonotype came up a few times. The chain links TRBV18 to TRBJ2-1; no definite D call. Trimming took off 0 bases at V and 8 bases at J, with 11 bases between the two ends. Germline CDR1 is KGHSH and CDR2 is LQKENI. The CDR3 has 14 amino acids. The CDR3 protein is CASSPPLTIDEQFF. The CDR3 coding sequence is TGTGCCAGCTCACCACCCCTCACGATTGATGAGCAGTTCTTC.

This clonotype has at least ten counts. The rearrangement links TRBV4-1 to TRBJ1-5; D gene uncertain. The ends were cut back, 5 bases at V and 0 bases at J, with 8 bases in the middle. Germline V gene data show CDR1 as MGHRA and CDR2 as YSYEKL. The CDR3 loop spans 14 amino acids. The CDR3: CASSSGVSNQPQHF. DNA of the CDR3: TGCGCCAGCAGCAGCGGGGTTAGCAATCAGCCCCAGCATTTT.

The chain has TRBV4-1 and TRBJ2-2, with D possibly being TRBD1 (6 bases). V was trimmed by 0 bases and J by 6 bases, leaving 11 bases between them. CDR1 and CDR2 from the germline V gene are MGHRA and YSYEKL. The CDR3 covers 15 residues. Written as DNA, the CDR3 is TGCGCCAGCAGCCAAGATTCAGGGGACGCCGGGGAGCTGTTTTTT. Translated, it gives CASSQDSGDAGELFF.

V and J are TRBV5-1 and TRBJ1-1; D unclear. The CDR3 has 15 amino acids. The germline gives CDR1 SGHRS, CDR2 YFSETQ. The V and J ends lost 0 bases and 1 base respectively, with 10 bases between them. CDR3 coding DNA: TGCGCCAGCAGCTTGGCCTTCATGGGGAACACTGAAGCTTTCTTT. Amino acid sequence: CASSLAFMGNTEAFF.

This clonotype was seen ten or more times. The chain has TRBV4-3 and TRBJ1-2; D remains unclear. Trimming removed 0 bases at V and 4 bases at J, with 12 bases between. The CDR3 runs 15 residues. Germline V CDR1 and CDR2: LGHNA, YSLEER. In DNA, the CDR3 is TGCGCCAGCAGCCAAGACGCCGACATATTCTATGGCTACACCTTC. Encoded protein: CASSQDADIFYGYTF.

This clonotype was picked up many times. The CDR3 here is CASSGQEGYQETQYF. The DNA of the CDR3 is TGCGCCAGCAGTGGACAGGAGGGGTACCAAGAGACCCAGTACTTC. The V call is TRBV5-1, the J call TRBJ2-5; weak D call: TRBD1 (7 bases). Trimming pared 5 bases from V and 0 bases from J, leaving 14 bases between. From germline, CDR1 is SGHRS and CDR2 YFSETQ. The CDR3 spans 15 residues.

This clonotype was seen at least ten times. This chain connects TRBV4-3 to TRBJ1-1; D is ambiguous. Per germline, CDR1 LGHNA and CDR2 YSLEER. CDR3 size: 15 residues. Trimming left V 4 bases short and J 4 bases short, with 16 bases between. CDR3 sequence: CASSLSQILITEAFF. CDR3 DNA sequence: TGCGCCAGCAGCCTCTCTCAGATACTGATCACTGAAGCTTTCTTT.

This clonotype has a count of ten or more. This sequence joins TRBV29-1 and TRBJ2-5; 7 bases line up with TRBD2. V was pared by 8 bases and J by 5 bases, with 8 bases of the junction left unmatched. The length of the CDR3 is 12 residues. Germline V lookup: CDR1 SQVTM, CDR2 ANQGSEA. CDR3 nucleotide sequence: TGCAGCTATGGGGGGGTAGAGGAGACCCAGTACTTC. It translates to CSYGGVEETQYF.